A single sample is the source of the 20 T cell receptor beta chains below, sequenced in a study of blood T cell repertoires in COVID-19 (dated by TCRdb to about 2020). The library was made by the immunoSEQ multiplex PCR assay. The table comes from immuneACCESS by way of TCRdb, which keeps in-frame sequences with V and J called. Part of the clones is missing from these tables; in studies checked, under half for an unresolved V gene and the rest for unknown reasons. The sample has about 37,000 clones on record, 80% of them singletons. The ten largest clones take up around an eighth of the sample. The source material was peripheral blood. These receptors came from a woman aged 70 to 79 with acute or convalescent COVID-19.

CDR3 protein: CASSLGSGGPVDTQYF. CDR3 bases: TGTGCCAGCAGCTTGGGTAGCGGGGGGCCGGTAGATACGCAGTATTTT. V usage is TRBV7-2 and J usage is TRBJ2-3; 10 bases map to TRBD2. Germline V lookup: CDR1 SGHTA, CDR2 FQGNSA. The CDR3 is 16 residues long. The junction had 8 bases not matched to a gene; V was cut back by 3 bases and J by 5 bases.

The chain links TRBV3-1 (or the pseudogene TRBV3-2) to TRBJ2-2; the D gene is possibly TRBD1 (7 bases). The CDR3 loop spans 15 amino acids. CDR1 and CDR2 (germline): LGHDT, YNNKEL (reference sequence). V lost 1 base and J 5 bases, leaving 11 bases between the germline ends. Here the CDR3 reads CASSQAGGWTGELFF. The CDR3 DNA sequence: TGTGCCAGCAGCCAAGCAGGGGGGTGGACCGGGGAGCTGTTTTTT.

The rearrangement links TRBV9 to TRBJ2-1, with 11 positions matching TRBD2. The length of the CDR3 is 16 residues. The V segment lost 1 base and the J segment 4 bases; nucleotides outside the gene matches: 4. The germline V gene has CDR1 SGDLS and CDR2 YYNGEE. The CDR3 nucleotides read TGTGCCAGCAGCGTAACCGGGACTAGCGGATACAATGAGCAGTTCTTC. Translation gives CASSVTGTSGYNEQFF.

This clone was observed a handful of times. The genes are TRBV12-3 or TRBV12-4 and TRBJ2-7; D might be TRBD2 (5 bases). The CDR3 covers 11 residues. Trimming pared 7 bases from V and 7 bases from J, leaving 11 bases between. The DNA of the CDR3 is TGTGCCAGCAATGTTAGAGGGGAGCAGTACTTC. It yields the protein CASNVRGEQYF.

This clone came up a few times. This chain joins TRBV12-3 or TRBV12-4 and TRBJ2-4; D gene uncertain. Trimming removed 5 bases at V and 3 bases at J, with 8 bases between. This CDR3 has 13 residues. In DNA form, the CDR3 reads TGTGCCAGCAGTACACTAAGCAAAAACATTCAGTACTTC. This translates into CASSTLSKNIQYF.

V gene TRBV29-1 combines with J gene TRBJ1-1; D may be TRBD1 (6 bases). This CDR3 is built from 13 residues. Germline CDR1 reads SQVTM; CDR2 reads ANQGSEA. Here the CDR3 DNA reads TGCATCGTCCGGGACACCGGGAACACTGAAGCTTTCTTT. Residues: CIVRDTGNTEAFF.

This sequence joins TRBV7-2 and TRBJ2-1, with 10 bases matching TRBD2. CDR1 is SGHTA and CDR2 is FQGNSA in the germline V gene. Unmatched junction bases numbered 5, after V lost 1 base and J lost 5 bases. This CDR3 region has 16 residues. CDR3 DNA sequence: TGTGCCAGCAGCTTAGGGGTAGCGGGAGGCCACAATGAGCAGTTCTTC. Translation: CASSLGVAGGHNEQFF. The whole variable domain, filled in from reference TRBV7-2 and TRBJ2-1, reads GAGVSQSPSNKVTEKGKDVELRCDPISGHTALYWYRQSLGQGLEFLIYFQGNSAPDKSGLPSDRFSAERTGGSVSTLTIQRTQQEDSAVYLCASSLGVAGGHNEQFFGPGTRLTVL.

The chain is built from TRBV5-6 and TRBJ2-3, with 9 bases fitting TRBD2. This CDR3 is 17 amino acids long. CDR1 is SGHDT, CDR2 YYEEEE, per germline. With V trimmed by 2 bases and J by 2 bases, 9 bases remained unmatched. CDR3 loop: CASSLGASGAFTDTQYF. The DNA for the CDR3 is TGTGCCAGCAGCTTAGGGGCTAGCGGGGCTTTCACAGATACGCAGTATTTT.

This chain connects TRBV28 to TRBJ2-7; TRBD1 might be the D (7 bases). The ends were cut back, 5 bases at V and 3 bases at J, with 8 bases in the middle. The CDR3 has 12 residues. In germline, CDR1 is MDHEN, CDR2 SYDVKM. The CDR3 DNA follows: TGTGCCAGCAGTCAGGGGGGCTACGAGCAGTACTTC. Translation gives CASSQGGYEQYF.

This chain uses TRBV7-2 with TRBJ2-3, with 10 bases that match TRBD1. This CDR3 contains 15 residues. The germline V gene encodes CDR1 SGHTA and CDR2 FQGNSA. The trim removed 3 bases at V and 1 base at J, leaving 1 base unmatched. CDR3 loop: CASSLTGGRTDTQYF. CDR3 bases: TGTGCCAGCAGCTTGACAGGGGGCCGCACAGATACGCAGTATTTT.

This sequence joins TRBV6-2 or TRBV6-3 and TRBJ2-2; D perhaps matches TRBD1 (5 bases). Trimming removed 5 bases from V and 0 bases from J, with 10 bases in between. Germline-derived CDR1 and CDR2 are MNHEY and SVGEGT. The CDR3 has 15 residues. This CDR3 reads CASSRLGPNTGELFF. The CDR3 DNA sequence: TGTGCCAGCAGTCGGTTGGGGCCGAACACCGGGGAGCTGTTTTTT.

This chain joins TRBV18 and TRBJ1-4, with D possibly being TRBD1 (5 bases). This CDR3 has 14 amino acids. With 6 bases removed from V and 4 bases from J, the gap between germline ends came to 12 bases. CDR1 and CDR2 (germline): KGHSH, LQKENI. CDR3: CASSETVNNEKLFF. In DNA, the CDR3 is TGTGCCAGCTCGGAGACAGTTAATAATGAAAAACTGTTTTTT.

As DNA, the CDR3 is TGTGCCAGCAGCGCAATGGCTCTAGCGGGAGCTGCCGGGGAGCTGTTTTTT. This gives the protein CASSAMALAGAAGELFF. The chain is built from TRBV7-9 and TRBJ2-2, with 10 nucleotides matching TRBD2. The CDR3 has 17 residues. The V and J ends lost 5 bases and 6 bases, in that order; junction bases with no gene match: 12. CDR1 is SEHNR, CDR2 FQNEAQ, per germline (reference sequence).

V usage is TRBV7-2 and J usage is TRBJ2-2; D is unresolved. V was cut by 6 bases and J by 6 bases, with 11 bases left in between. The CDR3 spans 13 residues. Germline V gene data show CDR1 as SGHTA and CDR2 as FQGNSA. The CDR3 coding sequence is TGTGCCAGCAGTATACAGCCTCCCGGGGAGCTGTTTTTT. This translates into CASSIQPPGELFF.

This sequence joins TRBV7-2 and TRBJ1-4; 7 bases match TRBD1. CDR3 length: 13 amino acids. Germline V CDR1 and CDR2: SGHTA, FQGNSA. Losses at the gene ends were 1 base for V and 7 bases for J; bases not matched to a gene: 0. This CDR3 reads CASSLDRGEKLFF. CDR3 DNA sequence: TGTGCCAGCAGCTTAGACAGGGGTGAAAAACTGTTTTTT. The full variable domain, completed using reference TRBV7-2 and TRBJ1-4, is GAGVSQSPSNKVTEKGKDVELRCDPISGHTALYWYRQSLGQGLEFLIYFQGNSAPDKSGLPSDRFSAERTGGSVSTLTIQRTQQEDSAVYLCASSLDRGEKLFFGSGTQLSVL.

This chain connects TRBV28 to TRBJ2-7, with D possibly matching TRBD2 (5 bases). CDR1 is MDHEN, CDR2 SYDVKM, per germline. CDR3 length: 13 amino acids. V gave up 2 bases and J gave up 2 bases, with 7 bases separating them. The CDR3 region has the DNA TGTGCCAGCAGTTTACTAGCAACCTACGAGCAGTACTTC. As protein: CASSLLATYEQYF.

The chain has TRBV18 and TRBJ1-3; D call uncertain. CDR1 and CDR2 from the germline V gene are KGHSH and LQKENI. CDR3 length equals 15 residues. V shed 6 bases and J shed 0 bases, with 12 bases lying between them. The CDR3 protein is CASSPGSYSGNTIYF. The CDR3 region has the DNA TGTGCCAGCTCGCCAGGCTCTTACTCTGGAAACACCATATATTTT.

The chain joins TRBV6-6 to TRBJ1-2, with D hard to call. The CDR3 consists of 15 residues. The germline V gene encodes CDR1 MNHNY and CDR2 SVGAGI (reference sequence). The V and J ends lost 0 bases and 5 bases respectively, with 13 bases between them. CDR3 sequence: CASSYSPGFIYGYTF. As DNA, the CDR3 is TGTGCCAGCAGTTACTCGCCGGGATTTATATATGGCTACACCTTC.

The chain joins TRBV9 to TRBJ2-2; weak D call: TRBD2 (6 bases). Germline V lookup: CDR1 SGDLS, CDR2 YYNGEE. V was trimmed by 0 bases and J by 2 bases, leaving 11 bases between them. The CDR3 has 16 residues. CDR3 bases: TGTGCCAGCAGCGTAGGCGGGACTCATAACACCGGGGAGCTGTTTTTT. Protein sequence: CASSVGGTHNTGELFF.

CDR3: CASSRTGETEAFF. The CDR3 region has the DNA TGTGCCAGCAGCCGGACAGGGGAGACTGAAGCTTTCTTT. The gene calls are TRBV12-3 or TRBV12-4 and TRBJ1-1; 9 bases fit TRBD1. The CDR3 runs 13 residues. The V segment lost 6 bases and the J segment 5 bases; nucleotides outside the gene matches: 4.